The rows below give T cell receptor beta chains drawn from one sample of a study of blood T cell repertoires in COVID-19. The method was immunoSEQ multiplex PCR; TCRdb's version includes in-frame clones alone and lacks a portion of them. The sample records some 300,000 clones, just under 90% being singletons. The material sequenced was peripheral blood. The source of these receptors is a woman in her thirties with COVID-19, enrolled during active disease. Each CDR3 is given with its conserved first and last residue. Fields, in order: clone size, D gene, V gene, J gene, CDR3 DNA, CDR3 protein. A D gene is named only where the DNA matches it firmly. Expanded clones get a size class; other rows say once, few or many, or leave the size out.

clone size: once
D gene: TRBD1
V gene: TRBV28
J gene: TRBJ1-6
CDR3 DNA: TGTGCCAGCAGTCCTCTAGGACAGGGGAGTTCACCCCTCCACTTT
CDR3 protein: CASSPLGQGSSPLHF

clone size: .
D gene: TRBD1
V gene: TRBV29-1
J gene: TRBJ1-2
CDR3 DNA: TGCAGCGCCCCACAGGGGGCTGGTGGCTACACCTTC
CDR3 protein: CSAPQGAGGYTF

clone size: .
D gene: .
V gene: TRBV21-1
J gene: TRBJ2-3
CDR3 DNA: TGTGCCAGCAGACGGGACAGGGGACGTTATTCCACAGATACGCAGTATTTT
CDR3 protein: CASRRDRGRYSTDTQYF

clone size: .
D gene: TRBD1
V gene: TRBV18
J gene: TRBJ1-1
CDR3 DNA: TGTGCCAGCTCCGGGACAGCTGAAGCTTTCTTT
CDR3 protein: CASSGTAEAFF

clone size: .
D gene: .
V gene: TRBV29-1
J gene: TRBJ2-2
CDR3 DNA: TGCAGCGTTGAAGATCGACATGGGGCGCCCTCCGGGGAGCTGTTTTTT
CDR3 protein: CSVEDRHGAPSGELFF

clone size: .
D gene: .
V gene: TRBV19
J gene: TRBJ1-6
CDR3 DNA: TGTGCCAGTAGTATTTCCCCAGCAGGGGTGCGGTCACCCCTCCACTTT
CDR3 protein: CASSISPAGVRSPLHF

clone size: .
D gene: .
V gene: TRBV9
J gene: TRBJ2-2
CDR3 DNA: TGTGCCAGCAGCGTAGAGGGCGGGGCGAACACCGGGGAGCTGTTTTTT
CDR3 protein: CASSVEGGANTGELFF

clone size: .
D gene: TRBD1
V gene: TRBV7-8
J gene: TRBJ1-2
CDR3 DNA: TGTGCCAGCAGCCAAGATCGGACAGGGTCGGCTGGCTACACCTTC
CDR3 protein: CASSQDRTGSAGYTF

clone size: .
D gene: .
V gene: TRBV4-3
J gene: TRBJ2-3
CDR3 DNA: TGCGCCAGCAGCCAAGGGGGCGTCGACACAGATACGCAGTATTTT
CDR3 protein: CASSQGGVDTDTQYF

clone size: once
D gene: TRBD2
V gene: TRBV4-2
J gene: TRBJ2-1
CDR3 DNA: TGTGCCAGCAGCCAAGTCCCCCTAGCGGGGGATAACAATGAGCAGTTCTTC
CDR3 protein: CASSQVPLAGDNNEQFF

clone size: .
D gene: .
V gene: TRBV9
J gene: TRBJ2-2
CDR3 DNA: TGTGCCAGCCTGGGGGCAGCGAACACCGGGGAGCTGTTTTTT
CDR3 protein: CASLGAANTGELFF

clone size: few
D gene: TRBD2
V gene: TRBV6-1
J gene: TRBJ2-7
CDR3 DNA: TGTGCCAGCAGTGAAGAGGGGGGGACTAGCGGGGACGAAGAGTACTTC
CDR3 protein: CASSEEGGTSGDEEYF

clone size: .
D gene: .
V gene: TRBV28
J gene: TRBJ2-5
CDR3 DNA: TGTGCCAGCAGGTCAGATAGGAGGACCCAGTACTTC
CDR3 protein: CASRSDRRTQYF

clone size: .
D gene: .
V gene: TRBV2
J gene: TRBJ1-5
CDR3 DNA: TGTGCCAGCAGCCCTAATCGGAGGGAGCCCCAGCATTTT
CDR3 protein: CASSPNRREPQHF

clone size: once
D gene: TRBD2
V gene: TRBV10-2
J gene: TRBJ2-3
CDR3 DNA: TGCGCCAGCGGTAGCGGGGGAACCGGCGGTACGCAGTATTTT
CDR3 protein: CASGSGGTGGTQYF

clone size: .
D gene: TRBD1
V gene: TRBV3-1/TRBV3-2
J gene: TRBJ1-2
CDR3 DNA: TGTGCCAGCAGCCATAGTTCCGGGACAGCCTATGGCTACACCTTC
CDR3 protein: CASSHSSGTAYGYTF

clone size: .
D gene: .
V gene: TRBV9
J gene: TRBJ1-2
CDR3 DNA: TGTGCCAGCAGCGCCTTAGGACAGTTCGGCTTC
CDR3 protein: CASSALGQFGF

clone size: .
D gene: TRBD1
V gene: TRBV3-1/TRBV3-2
J gene: TRBJ1-5
CDR3 DNA: TGTGCCAGCAGCCCCGGGGTGTCAGGGGGAAGCTATCAGCCCCAGCATTTT
CDR3 protein: CASSPGVSGGSYQPQHF

clone size: .
D gene: TRBD1
V gene: TRBV2
J gene: TRBJ1-2
CDR3 DNA: TGTGCCAGCAGTGACCGGGACAGGGCCCCCAGAGGGAGCGGCTACACCTTC
CDR3 protein: CASSDRDRAPRGSGYTF

clone size: few
D gene: .
V gene: TRBV2
J gene: TRBJ1-4
CDR3 DNA: TGTGCCAGCAGTCGCGTCGCAACTAATGAAAAACTGTTTTTT
CDR3 protein: CASSRVATNEKLFF

clone size: once
D gene: .
V gene: TRBV18
J gene: TRBJ1-5
CDR3 DNA: TGTGCCAGCTCACGGGAACAGGCCAGCAATCAGCCCCAGCATTTT
CDR3 protein: CASSREQASNQPQHF

clone size: few
D gene: .
V gene: TRBV7-8
J gene: TRBJ2-5
CDR3 DNA: TGTGCCAGCAGCTACCACAGGGTTGAAGAGACCCAGTACTTC
CDR3 protein: CASSYHRVEETQYF

clone size: .
D gene: .
V gene: TRBV30
J gene: TRBJ1-5
CDR3 DNA: TGTGCCTGGAGTGATCGTTTTAATCAGCCCCAGCATTTT
CDR3 protein: CAWSDRFNQPQHF

clone size: few
D gene: TRBD1
V gene: TRBV11-1
J gene: TRBJ1-1
CDR3 DNA: TGTGCCAGCACTCAGGGGGCCTGGACTGAAGCTTTCTTT
CDR3 protein: CASTQGAWTEAFF

clone size: .
D gene: TRBD1
V gene: TRBV6-2/TRBV6-3
J gene: TRBJ1-6
CDR3 DNA: TGTGCCAGCAGTTCACCTCGGACAGGGAGCTCCTATAATTCACCCCTCCACTTT
CDR3 protein: CASSSPRTGSSYNSPLHF

clone size: .
D gene: TRBD1
V gene: TRBV7-2
J gene: TRBJ1-1
CDR3 DNA: TGTGCCAGCAGCGCACAGGGGTGGGCTGAAGCTTTCTTT
CDR3 protein: CASSAQGWAEAFF

clone size: .
D gene: .
V gene: TRBV4-2
J gene: TRBJ1-5
CDR3 DNA: TGTGCCAGCAGCCAAGGGGAACAGGGTGATCAGCCCCAGCATTTT
CDR3 protein: CASSQGEQGDQPQHF

clone size: .
D gene: .
V gene: TRBV9
J gene: TRBJ2-2
CDR3 DNA: TGTGCCAGCAGCGTCAGACTAGATCCCGACCCAGGGAACACCGGGGAGCTGTTTTTT
CDR3 protein: CASSVRLDPDPGNTGELFF

clone size: few
D gene: .
V gene: TRBV29-1
J gene: TRBJ2-5
CDR3 DNA: TGCAGCGTTGTAGGGGCAGACCAAGAGACCCAGTACTTC
CDR3 protein: CSVVGADQETQYF

clone size: .
D gene: TRBD2
V gene: TRBV6-5
J gene: TRBJ2-7
CDR3 DNA: TGTGCCAGCAGTTACGGAGCGGGGGGGCCATACGAGCAGTACTTC
CDR3 protein: CASSYGAGGPYEQYF

clone size: .
D gene: .
V gene: TRBV4-2
J gene: TRBJ1-1
CDR3 DNA: TGTGCCAGCAGCCTTGGTGGCGAAGCTTTCTTT
CDR3 protein: CASSLGGEAFF

clone size: once
D gene: .
V gene: TRBV5-5
J gene: TRBJ1-3
CDR3 DNA: TGTGCCAGCAGCTTGGTGTCCAGCTCTGGAAACACCATATATTTT
CDR3 protein: CASSLVSSSGNTIYF

clone size: .
D gene: .
V gene: TRBV27
J gene: TRBJ2-5
CDR3 DNA: TGTGCCAGCAGCCGAGAACCGGGTGCGTTTGAGACCCAGTACTTC
CDR3 protein: CASSREPGAFETQYF

clone size: few
D gene: TRBD1
V gene: TRBV5-4
J gene: TRBJ1-6
CDR3 DNA: TGTGCCAGCAGCCCTCAGGGGGCGAATAATTCACCCCTCCACTTT
CDR3 protein: CASSPQGANNSPLHF

clone size: .
D gene: TRBD1
V gene: TRBV6-5
J gene: TRBJ1-6
CDR3 DNA: TGTGCCAGCAGCGACAGGGGAAATTCACCCCTCCACTTT
CDR3 protein: CASSDRGNSPLHF

clone size: once
D gene: TRBD2
V gene: TRBV6-4
J gene: TRBJ2-2
CDR3 DNA: TGTGCCAGCAGTGACTCGGCGGGGGATTCTGGGGAGCTGTTTTTT
CDR3 protein: CASSDSAGDSGELFF

clone size: .
D gene: .
V gene: TRBV28
J gene: TRBJ2-5
CDR3 DNA: TGTGCCAGCCGTAGAGGGACCCAGTACTTC
CDR3 protein: CASRRGTQYF

clone size: .
D gene: .
V gene: TRBV15
J gene: TRBJ2-5
CDR3 DNA: TGTGCCACCAGCCCCCGCGGGGTTTTGCAAGAGACCCAGTACTTC
CDR3 protein: CATSPRGVLQETQYF

clone size: .
D gene: TRBD1
V gene: TRBV19
J gene: TRBJ1-6
CDR3 DNA: TGTGCCAGTAGAAACGACAGGGCCGGTAATTCACCCCTCCACTTT
CDR3 protein: CASRNDRAGNSPLHF

clone size: .
D gene: TRBD1
V gene: TRBV6-1
J gene: TRBJ1-2
CDR3 DNA: TGTGCCAGCAGTGAACAACGGGATGGGACAGGGGTTGTTAACTATGGCTACACCTTC
CDR3 protein: CASSEQRDGTGVVNYGYTF

clone size: once
D gene: .
V gene: TRBV27
J gene: TRBJ1-5
CDR3 DNA: TGTGCCAGCAGCTCAACAGGCTCCCAGCCCCAGCATTTT
CDR3 protein: CASSSTGSQPQHF

clone size: once
D gene: .
V gene: TRBV7-9
J gene: TRBJ2-3
CDR3 DNA: TGTGCCAGCAGCCCAGGGTTCGATACGCAGTATTTT
CDR3 protein: CASSPGFDTQYF

clone size: .
D gene: .
V gene: TRBV7-9
J gene: TRBJ2-1
CDR3 DNA: TGTGCCAGCAGCCCTGACAATGAGCAGTTCTTC
CDR3 protein: CASSPDNEQFF

clone size: .
D gene: .
V gene: TRBV18
J gene: TRBJ1-4
CDR3 DNA: TGTGCCAGCTCACTCACTTCAGGAGGGACTAATGAAAAACTGTTTTTT
CDR3 protein: CASSLTSGGTNEKLFF

clone size: .
D gene: TRBD1
V gene: TRBV2
J gene: TRBJ2-3
CDR3 DNA: TGTGCCACCGGGACAGTCCTCACAGATACGCAGTATTTT
CDR3 protein: CATGTVLTDTQYF

clone size: .
D gene: .
V gene: TRBV28
J gene: TRBJ1-2
CDR3 DNA: TGTGCCAGCAGTTTAGGGGGTACAGGGTTGAAAGGTGGCTACACCTTC
CDR3 protein: CASSLGGTGLKGGYTF

clone size: .
D gene: .
V gene: TRBV2
J gene: TRBJ2-7
CDR3 DNA: TGTGCCAGCAGTTCCTCAGGATTGTCCTACGAGCAGTACTTC
CDR3 protein: CASSSSGLSYEQYF